Below, 20 T cell receptor beta chains from the same sample are listed, as sequenced in a study of cytotoxic CD8 clonotypes in ibrutinib-treated CLL. Assay: immunoSEQ multiplex PCR; the TCRdb copy retains only in-frame clones and omits some. The sample has roughly 23,000 clones; approximately 80% are singletons. Specimen: PBMCs, collected before ibrutinib treatment. The receptors stem from a human donor with chronic lymphocytic leukemia.

The chain joins TRBV19 to TRBJ1-1; D is possibly TRBD1 (5 bases). V lost 7 bases to trimming and J lost 4 bases, with 13 bases between them. Germline CDR1 LNHDA, CDR2 SQIVND (reference sequence). The CDR3 loop spans 13 amino acids. The CDR3 is CASTPTVFTEAFF. The CDR3 region has the DNA TGTGCCAGTACCCCGACAGTCTTCACTGAAGCTTTCTTT.

This clone was found once. This chain uses TRBV18 with TRBJ2-1, with D perhaps matching TRBD1 or TRBD2 (5 bases each). V was pared by 3 bases and J by 6 bases, with 9 bases between. The CDR3 is 13 residues long. CDR1 KGHSH and CDR2 LQKENI come from the germline V gene. The CDR3 coding sequence is TGTGCCAGCTCACCTGGGACCGTCAATGAGCAGTTCTTC. It is translated as CASSPGTVNEQFF.

V gene TRBV21-1 combines with J gene TRBJ1-5; the table names TRBD1, a call not compared with the DNA. TRBV21-1 is annotated as a pseudogene. The CDR3 contains 13 residues. The CDR3 spells CASSRNRNQPQHF. CDR3 bases: TGTGCCAGCAGCAGGAACAGGAATCAGCCCCAGCATTTT.

This chain connects TRBV7-9 to TRBJ1-1; D is undetermined. Germline values: CDR1 SEHNR, CDR2 FQNEAQ (reference sequence). Trimming removed 5 bases at V and 0 bases at J, with 10 bases between. The CDR3 is 14 amino acids. CDR3 in amino acids: CASSVEVLNTEAFF. Written as DNA, the CDR3 is TGTGCCAGCAGCGTCGAGGTATTGAACACTGAAGCTTTCTTT.

The gene calls are TRBV5-1 and TRBJ2-3; the match to TRBD2 covers 7 bases. The CDR3 runs 16 residues. J lost 1 base, V lost 5 bases, and 10 bases had no gene match. Germline V lookup: CDR1 SGHRS, CDR2 YFSETQ. As DNA, the CDR3 is TGCGCCAGCAGTCCCATGGTGGCGGGAGGCACAGATACGCAGTATTTT. As protein: CASSPMVAGGTDTQYF. Full variable domain (remainder filled in from reference TRBV5-1 and TRBJ2-3): KAGVTQTPRYLIKTRGQQVTLSCSPISGHRSVSWYQQTPGQGLQFLFEYFSETQRNKGNFPGRFSGRQFSNSRSEMNVSTLELGDSALYLCASSPMVAGGTDTQYFGPGTRLTVL.

J is TRBJ2-1 and V is TRBV5-4; no clear D gene. V was clipped by 2 bases and J by 5 bases, with 8 bases between them. This CDR3 region has 13 residues. CDR1 and CDR2 (germline): SGHNT, YYREEE (reference sequence). The CDR3 nucleotides are TGTGCCAGCAGCTTCTCTAGGGACAATGAGCAGTTCTTC. This translates into CASSFSRDNEQFF.

The genes are TRBV4-1 and TRBJ1-2; D remains unclear. The CDR3 loop spans 14 amino acids. Germline-derived CDR1 and CDR2 are MGHRA and YSYEKL. V shed 8 bases and J shed 5 bases, with 18 bases lying between them. The CDR3 here is CASPGRLRRYGYTF. The CDR3 coding sequence is TGCGCCAGCCCCGGCCGACTCCGTCGTTATGGCTACACCTTC.

The V and J genes are TRBV29-1 and TRBJ1-4, with 12 bases lining up with TRBD1. The V gene's germline CDR1 is SQVTM and CDR2 ANQGSEA. The CDR3 spans 14 residues. V shed 3 bases and J 8 bases; nucleotides not matched to a gene: 4. The CDR3 loop reads CSVDLGTGGEKLFF. The CDR3 coding sequence is TGCAGCGTTGATTTAGGGACAGGGGGCGAAAAACTGTTTTTT.

The V call is TRBV4-1, the J call TRBJ1-1; 7 bases match TRBD1. The CDR3 runs to 14 residues. J lost 5 bases, V lost 4 bases, and 7 bases had no gene match. Germline V gene sequence: CDR1 MGHRA, CDR2 YSYEKL. The CDR3 nucleotides read TGCGCCAGCAGCCCGTCCAGGGGGGGAACTGAAGCTTTCTTT. Protein: CASSPSRGGTEAFF.

This clone was observed a single time. The rearrangement links TRBV5-1 to TRBJ2-7; TRBD1 aligns across 9 bases. The CDR3 is 15 residues long. The germline gives CDR1 SGHRS, CDR2 YFSETQ. The ends lost 2 bases at V and 5 bases at J; junction bases unmatched: 8. CDR3 in amino acids: CASSLTGTGSNEQYF. The CDR3 nucleotides read TGCGCCAGCAGCTTAACCGGGACAGGGTCCAACGAGCAGTACTTC. The variable domain in full, with the rest retrieved from reference TRBV5-1 and TRBJ2-7, is KAGVTQTPRYLIKTRGQQVTLSCSPISGHRSVSWYQQTPGQGLQFLFEYFSETQRNKGNFPGRFSGRQFSNSRSEMNVSTLELGDSALYLCASSLTGTGSNEQYFGPGTRLTVT.

CDR3 in DNA: TGTGCCAGCAGCTGGGGAAGCGGAGGGGGCACCGGGGAGCTGTTTTTT. This sequence encodes CASSWGSGGGTGELFF. This chain connects TRBV5-4 to TRBJ2-2; D may be TRBD1 or TRBD2 (6 bases each). Looked up from germline, CDR1 is SGHNT and CDR2 is YYREEE (reference sequence). The ends were cut back, 3 bases at V and 4 bases at J, with 16 bases in the middle. This CDR3 contains 16 residues. Full variable domain (remainder filled in from reference TRBV5-4 and TRBJ2-2): ETGVTQSPTHLIKTRGQQVTLRCSSQSGHNTVSWYQQALGQGPQFIFQYYREEENGRGNFPPRFSGLQFPNYSSELNVNALELDDSALYLCASSWGSGGGTGELFFGEGSRLTVL.

This chain uses TRBV11-2 with TRBJ2-7; maybe TRBD1 (6 bases). Trimming took off 1 base at V and 3 bases at J, with 19 bases between the two ends. CDR3 size: 17 residues. Germline V gene lookup returns CDR1 SGHAT and CDR2 FQNNGV. CDR3 nucleotide sequence: TGTGCCAGCAGCTTAGGGAGGACAGCAGCGAAGAACTACGAGCAGTACTTC. Translation: CASSLGRTAAKNYEQYF. The variable domain in full, completed from reference TRBV11-2 and TRBJ2-7, reads EAGVAQSPRYKIIEKRQSVAFWCNPISGHATLYWYQQILGQGPKLLIQFQNNGVVDDSQLPKDRFSAERLKGVDSTLKIQPAKLEDSAVYLCASSLGRTAAKNYEQYFGPGTRLTVT.

The V gene is TRBV14, the J gene TRBJ2-1, with 8 bases matching TRBD2. The J segment lost 5 bases and the V segment lost 4 bases, leaving 7 bases of the junction unmatched. CDR1 SGHDN and CDR2 FVKESK come from the germline V gene. The CDR3 consists of 15 residues. CDR3 amino acids: CASSPRLATNNEQFF. CDR3 DNA: TGTGCCAGCAGCCCAAGACTAGCGACGAACAATGAGCAGTTCTTC.

As to this clone: One junction end does not reproduce the germline sequence, and a read error may be involved. V usage is TRBV10-3 and J usage is TRBJ1-1; possible D gene TRBD1, 5 bases. The CDR3 extends over 15 amino acids. The germline V gene encodes CDR1 ENHRY and CDR2 SYGVKD. CDR3 DNA sequence: TGTGCCATCAGTGAGTCGACGGGACGGAACGCTGAAGCTTTCTTT. Encoded protein: CAISESTGRNAEAFF.

The rearrangement uses TRBV5-4 and TRBJ2-3, with D uncertain. The CDR3 has 14 amino acids. CDR1 and CDR2 (germline): SGHNT, YYREEE (reference sequence). Trimming removed 1 base from V and 2 bases from J, with 8 bases in between. Written as DNA, the CDR3 is TGTGCCAGCAGCTTGAACTACCCCACAGATACGCAGTATTTT. Its translation is CASSLNYPTDTQYF.

This rearrangement joins TRBV29-1 to TRBJ2-1; TRBD1 agrees at 9 bases. J lost 8 bases, V lost 3 bases, and 23 bases had no gene match. The V gene's germline CDR1 is SQVTM and CDR2 ANQGSEA. This CDR3 has 19 amino acids. The CDR3 DNA follows: TGCAGCGTTGAGAGAGACAGGGGGTTCATGGATAGCGTCAGGGATGAGCAGTTCTTC. Translation gives CSVERDRGFMDSVRDEQFF.

The J gene is TRBJ1-2, the V gene TRBV10-3, with TRBD1 as a possible D gene (5 bases). Per germline, CDR1 ENHRY and CDR2 SYGVKD. The CDR3 runs 15 residues. V lost 11 bases and J 8 bases, leaving 27 bases between the germline ends. This CDR3 reads CAGGDSRGVGQGYTF. The CDR3 nucleotides are TGTGCCGGGGGGGACTCCCGGGGGGTAGGTCAAGGCTACACCTTC.

The rearrangement joins TRBV7-8 to TRBJ2-3, with no clear D. The CDR3 runs to 12 residues. Looked up from germline, CDR1 is SGHVS and CDR2 is FQNEAQ. V dropped 2 bases and J dropped 6 bases, with 6 bases sitting between them. In DNA form, the CDR3 reads TGTGCCAGCAGCTTACAGCTGGATACGCAGTATTTT. Translating it yields CASSLQLDTQYF.

The rearrangement links TRBV6-6 to TRBJ1-2; D gene unclear. This CDR3 region has 13 residues. CDR1 is MNHNY and CDR2 is SVGAGI in the germline V gene (reference sequence). Trimming cost V 5 bases and J 8 bases, with 15 bases left between them. The CDR3 DNA reads as TGTGCCAGCAGTACCGCGGGAGGTGGAGGCTACACCTTC. Protein sequence: CASSTAGGGGYTF.

The genes are TRBV4-3 and TRBJ1-4, with D unresolved. The CDR3 runs 16 residues. V was shortened by 0 bases and J by 6 bases, with 14 bases between the two germline ends. Germline CDR1 is LGHNA and CDR2 is YSLEER. For the CDR3, the DNA is TGCGCCAGCAGCCAAGAGGGGTTCACATGGGATGAAAAACTGTTTTTT. This translates into CASSQEGFTWDEKLFF.